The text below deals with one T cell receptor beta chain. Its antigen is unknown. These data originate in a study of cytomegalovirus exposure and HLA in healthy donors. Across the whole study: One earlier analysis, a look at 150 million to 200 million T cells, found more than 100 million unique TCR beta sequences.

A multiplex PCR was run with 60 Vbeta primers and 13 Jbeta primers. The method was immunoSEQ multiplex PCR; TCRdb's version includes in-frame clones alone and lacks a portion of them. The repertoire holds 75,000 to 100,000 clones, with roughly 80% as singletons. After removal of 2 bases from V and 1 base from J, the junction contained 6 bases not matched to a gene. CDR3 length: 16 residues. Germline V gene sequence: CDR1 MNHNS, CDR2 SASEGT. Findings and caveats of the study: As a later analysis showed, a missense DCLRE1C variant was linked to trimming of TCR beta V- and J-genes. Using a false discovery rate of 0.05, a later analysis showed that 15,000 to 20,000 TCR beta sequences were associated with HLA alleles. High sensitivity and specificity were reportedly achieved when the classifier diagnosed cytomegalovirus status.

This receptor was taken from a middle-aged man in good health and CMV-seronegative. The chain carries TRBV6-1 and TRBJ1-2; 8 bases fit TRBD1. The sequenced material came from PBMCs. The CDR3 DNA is TGTGCCAGCAGTGAACAGGGGGCACGGAGTAACTATGGCTACACCTTC. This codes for CASSEQGARSNYGYTF.